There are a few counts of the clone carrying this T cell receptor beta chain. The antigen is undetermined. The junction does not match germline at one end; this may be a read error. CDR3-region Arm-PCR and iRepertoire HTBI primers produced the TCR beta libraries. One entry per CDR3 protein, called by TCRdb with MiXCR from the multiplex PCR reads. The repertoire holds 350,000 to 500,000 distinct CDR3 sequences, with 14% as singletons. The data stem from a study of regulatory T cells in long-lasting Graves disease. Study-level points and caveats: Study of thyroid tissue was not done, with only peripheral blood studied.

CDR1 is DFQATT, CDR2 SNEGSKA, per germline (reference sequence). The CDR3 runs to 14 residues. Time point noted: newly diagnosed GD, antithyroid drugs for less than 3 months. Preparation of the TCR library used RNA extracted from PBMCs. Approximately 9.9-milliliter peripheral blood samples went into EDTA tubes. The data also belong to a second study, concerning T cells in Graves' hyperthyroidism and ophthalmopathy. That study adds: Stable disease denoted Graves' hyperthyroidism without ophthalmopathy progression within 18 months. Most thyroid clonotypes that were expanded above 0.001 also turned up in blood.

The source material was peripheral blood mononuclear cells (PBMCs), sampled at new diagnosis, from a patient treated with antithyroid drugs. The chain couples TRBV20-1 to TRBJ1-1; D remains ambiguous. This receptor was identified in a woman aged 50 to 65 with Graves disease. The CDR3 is CSAPPGIMNTEASF. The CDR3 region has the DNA TGCAGTGCTCCCCCAGGAATCATGAACACTGAAGCTTCCTTC.